The 29 T cell receptor beta chains below all came from one sample that was sequenced in a study of T-cell memory formation after mild COVID-19. In TCRdb, the 5' RACE reads were re-called with MiXCR into one record per CDR3 protein. Among about 620,000 distinct CDR3 sequences, roughly 18% were seen once, and the ten largest hold approximately 12%. Specimen: PBMCs or a T cell subset sorted from them (not recorded which). The receptors originated from an adult woman who had mild COVID-19 (a few samples of this study predate the infection). Cell type and time point are not known.

Comment on this clonotype: A much larger clone lies a single base off, so this may be a read error. The chain combines TRBV25-1 with TRBJ2-7; 9 bases are shared with TRBD1. Germline CDR1 reads MGHDK; CDR2 reads SYGVNS. J lost 6 bases, V lost 5 bases, and 11 bases had no gene match. The CDR3 consists of 15 residues. The CDR3 DNA reads TGTGCCAGCAGTAACCAGGGACAGGGAATATTCGAGCAGTACTTC. It specifies CASSNQGQGIFEQYF.

This clonotype was seen a handful of times. The genes are TRBV7-8 and TRBJ2-3; D perhaps matches TRBD2 (5 bases). The CDR3 has 15 amino acids. V lost 5 bases to trimming and J lost 0 bases, with 12 bases between them. Germline V lookup: CDR1 SGHVS, CDR2 FQNEAQ. The CDR3 DNA sequence: TGTGCCAGCAGCATGGGAGAGACTAGCACAGATACGCAGTATTTT. It yields the protein CASSMGETSTDTQYF.

The chain combines TRBV12-5 with TRBJ2-1; TRBD2 matches at 14 bases. This CDR3 has 18 residues. The V segment lost 3 bases and the J segment 4 bases; nucleotides outside the gene matches: 8. Germline CDR1 is LGHNT and CDR2 is FRNRAP. Here the CDR3 DNA reads TGTGCTAGTGGTTTAATCGGGACTAGCGGGAGTGTTTACAATGAGCAGTTCTTC. The encoded protein is CASGLIGTSGSVYNEQFF.

This sequence joins TRBV24-1 and TRBJ2-5; 8 nucleotides line up with TRBD1. CDR3 length: 13 amino acids. With 5 bases clipped from V and 6 bases from J, the junction kept 4 bases outside the gene matches. The germline V gene has CDR1 KGHDR and CDR2 SFDVKD. The CDR3 DNA reads TGTGCCACCAGTGGGGGACAGGCGAAGACCCAGTACTTC. It codes for CATSGGQAKTQYF.

This clonotype has just a few counts. The chain links TRBV7-2 to TRBJ1-6, with a possible D match to TRBD1 (6 bases). Trimming took 1 base from V and 10 from J, leaving 14 bases between them. The CDR3 is 15 amino acids. The germline V gene has CDR1 SGHTA and CDR2 FQGNSA. The CDR3 here is CASSLETGPSSPLHF. The CDR3 nucleotides read TGTGCCAGCAGCTTAGAGACAGGTCCGTCGTCACCCCTCCACTTT.

The sample holds a few counts of this clonotype. The rearrangement joins TRBV7-2 to TRBJ2-5; D is perhaps TRBD1 (6 bases). Germline assignment: CDR1 SGHTA and CDR2 FQGNSA. Trimming shortened V by 1 base and J by 4 bases, and 16 bases separated the two germline ends. This CDR3 has 16 amino acids. The DNA of the CDR3 is TGTGCCAGCAGCTTAGGGGCCCTGACAGGAGGAGAGACCCAGTACTTC. This encodes CASSLGALTGGETQYF. Using reference TRBV7-2 and TRBJ2-5 for the parts outside the CDR3, the full variable domain is GAGVSQSPSNKVTEKGKDVELRCDPISGHTALYWYRQSLGQGLEFLIYFQGNSAPDKSGLPSDRFSAERTGGSVSTLTIQRTQQEDSAVYLCASSLGALTGGETQYFGPGTRLLVL.

This clonotype occurred many times. The chain carries TRBV5-1 and TRBJ2-7; no definite D call. Germline V gene lookup returns CDR1 SGHRS and CDR2 YFSETQ. Trimming removed 0 bases at V and 2 bases at J, with 6 bases between. CDR3 length equals 13 residues. CDR3 loop: CASSLEETYEQYF. The DNA of the CDR3 is TGCGCCAGCAGCTTGGAAGAGACCTACGAGCAGTACTTC. The full variable domain, with the rest looked up from reference TRBV5-1 and TRBJ2-7, is KAGVTQTPRYLIKTRGQQVTLSCSPISGHRSVSWYQQTPGQGLQFLFEYFSETQRNKGNFPGRFSGRQFSNSRSEMNVSTLELGDSALYLCASSLEETYEQYFGPGTRLTVT.

This clonotype was observed a handful of times. This chain joins TRBV7-8 and TRBJ2-7, with 12 bases lining up with TRBD2. Germline CDR1 and CDR2: SGHVS and FQNEAQ. The CDR3 extends over 18 amino acids. V lost 1 base to trimming and J lost 2 bases; unmatched junction nucleotides: 9. The CDR3 region is CASSLVSSGRGMTYEQYF. In nucleotides, the CDR3 is TGTGCCAGCAGCTTAGTTTCTAGCGGGAGGGGGATGACCTACGAGCAGTACTTC.

This clonotype showed up just a few times. The chain links TRBV7-9 to TRBJ2-1, with TRBD2 matching over 11 bases. The junction had 6 bases not matched to a gene; V was cut back by 2 bases and J by 3 bases. This CDR3 contains 17 residues. Germline V gene lookup returns CDR1 SEHNR and CDR2 FQNEAQ (reference sequence). The CDR3 DNA is TGTGCCAGCAGCTTACTCACGGGACTAGCGGACTACAATGAGCAGTTCTTC. It yields the protein CASSLLTGLADYNEQFF.

V gene TRBV15 combines with J gene TRBJ1-5; no clear D. Germline CDR1 and CDR2: LNHNV and YYDKDF (reference sequence). There are 14 residues in the CDR3. Trimming stripped 0 bases from V and 8 bases from J, with 11 bases between. The CDR3 coding sequence is TGTGCCACCAGCAGAGAAGGTCGGGGAGAGCCCCAGCATTTT. Translating it yields CATSREGRGEPQHF.

This clonotype was seen only a few times. A junction boundary mismatches the germline segment, possibly from a read error. The chain has TRBV9 and TRBJ1-1; D unclear. The CDR3 totals 13 residues. Per the germline V gene, CDR1 is SGDLS and CDR2 is YYNGEE. CDR3 bases: TGTGCCAGCAGCGTCGGAACGAACACTGGAGCTTTCTTT. Translating it yields CASSVGTNTGAFF.

The V call is TRBV6-5, the J call TRBJ2-7; perhaps D is TRBD1 or TRBD2 (5 bases each). Between the trimmed V and J ends, which lost 5 bases and 3 bases, there was a span of 17 bases. The CDR3 sequence is 15 residues long. Germline V gene data show CDR1 as MNHEY and CDR2 as SVGAGI. Here the CDR3 reads CASSPTGGVYYEQYF. The CDR3 nucleotides are TGTGCCAGCAGTCCGACTGGGGGAGTATACTACGAGCAGTACTTC.

Only a few counts were recorded for this clonotype. The chain recombines TRBV2 with TRBJ1-4; tentative D call: TRBD1 (5 bases). Germline V gene sequence: CDR1 SNHLY, CDR2 FYNNEI. V lost 4 bases, J lost 7 bases, and 16 bases lay in between. The CDR3 runs to 15 residues. The CDR3 region is CASSGAGYNGEKLFF. DNA for the CDR3: TGTGCCAGCAGTGGTGCAGGGTATAACGGTGAAAAACTGTTTTTT.

The rearrangement uses TRBV5-5 and TRBJ1-2; TRBD1 matches 7 bases. CDR1 is SGHKS, CDR2 YYEKEE, per germline (reference sequence). This CDR3 is built from 14 residues. With V trimmed by 5 bases and J by 3 bases, 7 bases remained unmatched. As DNA, the CDR3 is TGTGCCAGCAGACAAACAGGGGACGACTATGGCTACACCTTC. This codes for CASRQTGDDYGYTF.

The chain recombines TRBV6-6 with TRBJ2-5; 8 nucleotides match TRBD1. Germline values: CDR1 MNHNY, CDR2 SVGAGI (reference sequence). This CDR3 is built from 12 residues. V was clipped by 5 bases and J by 9 bases; unmatched bases: 5. The CDR3 coding sequence is TGTGCCAGCAGTGCAGGGGGCGGGTCCCAGTACTTC. It translates to CASSAGGGSQYF.

This clonotype was counted a few times. The chain combines TRBV19 with TRBJ2-3; 7 nucleotides align to TRBD1. Germline CDR1 and CDR2: LNHDA and SQIVND (reference sequence). V lost 6 bases to trimming and J lost 4 bases; unmatched junction nucleotides: 7. The CDR3 consists of 14 residues. CDR3 amino acids: CASRLQGLADTQYF. The CDR3 DNA is TGTGCCAGTAGACTACAGGGGCTGGCAGATACGCAGTATTTT.

J is TRBJ2-1 and V is TRBV3-1, with no clear D. Trimming took off 4 bases at V and 4 bases at J, with 8 bases between the two ends. The CDR3 is 13 amino acids. The germline gives CDR1 LGHDT, CDR2 YNNKEL (reference sequence). CDR3 bases: TGTGCCAGCAGCCCTTCCCAGTACAATGAGCAGTTCTTC. Encoded protein: CASSPSQYNEQFF.

This clonotype was observed a handful of times. The chain recombines TRBV2 with TRBJ2-5, with a possible D match to TRBD2 (7 bases). Trimming pared 8 bases from V and 0 bases from J, leaving 16 bases between. In germline, CDR1 is SNHLY, CDR2 FYNNEI. The CDR3 has 15 residues. The CDR3 sequence: CASSEGGLYQETQYF. The CDR3 DNA is TGTGCCAGCTCCGAGGGGGGGTTATACCAAGAGACCCAGTACTTC.

This clonotype was observed a handful of times. The rearrangement links TRBV9 to TRBJ2-5, with 7 bases aligning to TRBD1. In germline, CDR1 is SGDLS, CDR2 YYNGEE. This CDR3 has 15 amino acids. Trimming at V came to 0 bases and at J to 5 bases, leaving 7 bases not matched to a gene. For the CDR3, the DNA is TGTGCCAGCAGCGTAGAGGGGACAGAGGGGGAGACCCAGTACTTC. Residues: CASSVEGTEGETQYF.

The CDR3 coding sequence is TGTGCCAGCAGGCCCCTCCCGGCCCCTAGCACAGATACGCAGTATTTT. Its protein is CASRPLPAPSTDTQYF. The chain combines TRBV6-6 with TRBJ2-3, with D unresolved. The ends were cut back, 6 bases at V and 0 bases at J, with 16 bases in the middle. The CDR3 has 16 residues. The germline gives CDR1 MNHNY, CDR2 SVGAGI (reference sequence).

The V call is TRBV29-1, the J call TRBJ2-7; the match to TRBD1 covers 10 bases. Germline-derived CDR1 and CDR2 are SQVTM and ANQGSEA. Losses at the gene ends were 5 bases for V and 3 bases for J; bases not matched to a gene: 7. The CDR3 is 14 amino acids. The CDR3 coding sequence is TGCAGCGTTTCAGGGACAGGGGTAATCTACGAGCAGTACTTC. Encoded protein: CSVSGTGVIYEQYF.

J is TRBJ2-7 and V is TRBV29-1, with D unclear. Looked up from germline, CDR1 is SQVTM and CDR2 is ANQGSEA. Trimming pared 2 bases from V and 3 bases from J, leaving 23 bases between. The CDR3 totals 17 residues. The CDR3 region is CSVESLPGGRNGYEQYF. In nucleotides, the CDR3 is TGCAGCGTTGAATCGCTCCCTGGTGGGCGGAACGGCTACGAGCAGTACTTC.

J is TRBJ2-5 and V is TRBV7-2; either TRBD1 or TRBD2 may supply D (5 bases each). Germline V lookup: CDR1 SGHTA, CDR2 FQGNSA. V lost 3 bases, J lost 6 bases, and 23 bases lay in between. CDR3 size: 17 residues. The CDR3 spells CASSLGPERGNRKTQYF. CDR3 in DNA: TGTGCCAGCAGCTTGGGCCCGGAACGGGGAAACAGGAAGACCCAGTACTTC.

There are a few counts of this clonotype. J is TRBJ1-1 and V is TRBV18; TRBD1 matches 7 bases. The CDR3 covers 15 residues. Trimming removed 3 bases from V and 7 bases from J; junction bases left unmatched: 11. Germline V gives CDR1 KGHSH, CDR2 LQKENI. The chain's CDR3 is CASSPTGRGRGEAFF. CDR3 bases: TGTGCCAGCTCACCGACAGGGAGGGGGCGAGGTGAAGCTTTCTTT.

The V call is TRBV18, the J call TRBJ2-3, with 10 bases identical to TRBD1. The trim removed 3 bases at V and 6 bases at J, leaving 9 bases unmatched. The CDR3 has 16 amino acids. Germline CDR1 KGHSH, CDR2 LQKENI. The CDR3: CASSPSGQGMWDTQYF. The CDR3 bases are TGTGCCAGCTCACCGTCGGGACAGGGGATGTGGGATACGCAGTATTTT. Variable domain in full (rest from reference TRBV18 and TRBJ2-3): NAGVMQNPRHLVRRRGQEARLRCSPMKGHSHVYWYRQLPEEGLKFMVYLQKENIIDESGMPKERFSAEFPKEGPSILRIQQVVRGDSAAYFCASSPSGQGMWDTQYFGPGTRLTVL.

This clonotype occurred a few times. The chain is built from TRBV5-4 and TRBJ1-2; possible D gene TRBD1, 6 bases. V dropped 0 bases and J dropped 4 bases, with 10 bases sitting between them. Germline CDR1 reads SGHNT; CDR2 reads YYREEE (reference sequence). The CDR3 consists of 14 residues. In DNA, the CDR3 is TGTGCCAGCAGCTTGGACAGGGAAGGCTATGGCTACACCTTC. It translates to CASSLDREGYGYTF.

This chain links TRBV6-1 with TRBJ1-2; no clear D gene. Trimming took off 8 bases at V and 2 bases at J, with 12 bases between the two ends. Germline V gene lookup returns CDR1 MNHNS and CDR2 SASEGT. This CDR3 region has 13 residues. DNA of the CDR3: TGTGCCAGCCCGCAGCGGGCGAACTATGGCTACACCTTC. It translates to CASPQRANYGYTF.

This clonotype was recorded a few times. The chain has TRBV12-3 or TRBV12-4 and TRBJ2-1, with 9 nucleotides matching TRBD1. The length of the CDR3 is 15 residues. The V gene end was trimmed by 1 base and the J gene end by 8 bases; junction bases not matched to a gene: 6. CDR3 residues: CASSLGDRAVDEQFF. The CDR3, as DNA: TGTGCCAGCAGTTTAGGGGACAGGGCCGTGGATGAGCAGTTCTTC.

The J gene is TRBJ2-1, the V gene TRBV6-1; TRBD2 matches 8 bases. Germline V gene lookup returns CDR1 MNHNS and CDR2 SASEGT. This CDR3 has 15 amino acids. The V segment lost 5 bases and the J segment 9 bases; nucleotides outside the gene matches: 12. CDR3 residues: CASSNSAGGAGEQFF. The CDR3 DNA follows: TGTGCCAGCAGTAACTCCGCGGGGGGCGCGGGTGAGCAGTTCTTC.